What follows are 13 T cell receptor beta chains derived from one specimen sequenced in a study of cytomegalovirus exposure and HLA in healthy donors. The PCR was carried out with 60 Vbeta primers and 13 Jbeta primers. Generated by immunoSEQ multiplex PCR, the TCRdb table keeps only in-frame clones and is missing some. The sample records over 150,000 clones, roughly 80% being singletons. The material sequenced was PBMCs. These receptors were collected from a man aged 45-65 years in good health and CMV-seropositive.

This clone has more than one count but fewer than ten. The chain carries TRBV6-5 and TRBJ2-2; D is possibly TRBD1 (6 bases). CDR1 and CDR2 (germline): MNHEY, SVGAGI. The V end was cut by 5 bases, the J end by 5 bases, with 15 bases between. The CDR3 has 15 residues. The CDR3 sequence is CASSPGKGVTGELFF. CDR3 nucleotide sequence: TGTGCCAGCAGTCCTGGGAAGGGGGTAACCGGGGAGCTGTTTTTT.

The CDR3 protein is CASSIFSGNQPQHF. DNA of the CDR3: TGTGCCAGTAGTATTTTCTCTGGCAATCAGCCCCAGCATTTT. The chain combines TRBV19 with TRBJ1-5; no reliable D call. Germline lookup yields CDR1 LNHDA and CDR2 SQIVND (reference sequence). The CDR3 is made up of 14 amino acids. With 3 bases removed from V and 2 bases from J, the gap between germline ends came to 8 bases.

The V gene is TRBV25-1, the J gene TRBJ1-4; TRBD1 is a possible D gene (6 bases). Trimming pared 0 bases from V and 8 bases from J, leaving 10 bases between. The germline gives CDR1 MGHDK, CDR2 SYGVNS. The CDR3 runs 14 residues. The CDR3 spells CASSEYAGAEKLFF. The CDR3 coding sequence is TGTGCCAGCAGTGAATACGCAGGGGCGGAAAAACTGTTTTTT.

Only a few counts were recorded for this clone. J is TRBJ1-1 and V is TRBV19, with 7 bases lining up with TRBD1. V was pared by 5 bases and J by 7 bases, with 7 bases of the junction left unmatched. Germline loops: CDR1 LNHDA, CDR2 SQIVND (reference sequence). The CDR3 runs 13 residues. The chain's CDR3 is CASSPQTGYEAFF. In DNA, the CDR3 is TGTGCCAGTAGTCCCCAGACAGGGTATGAAGCTTTCTTT. The variable domain in full, completed from reference TRBV19 and TRBJ1-1, reads DGGITQSPKYLFRKEGQNVTLSCEQNLNHDAMYWYRQDPGQGLRLIYYSQIVNDFQKGDIAEGYSVSREKKESFPLTVTSAQKNPTAFYLCASSPQTGYEAFFGQGTRLTVV.

The chain is built from TRBV6-5 and TRBJ2-7; D ambiguous. This CDR3 has 11 amino acids. The germline V and J ends were trimmed by 1 base and 7 bases, with 5 bases remaining between them. Germline CDR1 is MNHEY and CDR2 is SVGAGI. The CDR3 spells CASSYFNEQYF. The CDR3 DNA sequence: TGTGCCAGCAGTTACTTCAATGAGCAGTACTTC.

The chain employs TRBV28 and TRBJ2-3; D might be TRBD2 (7 bases). Germline assignment: CDR1 MDHEN and CDR2 SYDVKM. Trimming left V 2 bases short and J 4 bases short, with 13 bases between. CDR3 length: 15 residues. This CDR3 is CASSLPGGTADTQYF. The CDR3 nucleotides read TGTGCCAGCAGTTTACCGGGGGGCACGGCAGATACGCAGTATTTT. Filled out from reference TRBV28 and TRBJ2-3, the complete variable domain reads DVKVTQSSRYLVKRTGEKVFLECVQDMDHENMFWYRQDPGLGLRLIYFSYDVKMKEKGDIPEGYSVSREKKERFSLILESASTNQTSMYLCASSLPGGTADTQYFGPGTRLTVL.

The chain recombines TRBV27 with TRBJ2-2, with 9 nucleotides matching TRBD1. Germline V lookup: CDR1 MNHEY, CDR2 SMNVEV (reference sequence). The V gene end was trimmed by 8 bases and the J gene end by 2 bases; junction bases not matched to a gene: 3. CDR3 length: 14 residues. The CDR3 DNA reads as TGTGCCAGCTGGGACAGGGCAAACACCGGGGAGCTGTTTTTT. The encoded protein is CASWDRANTGELFF.

The chain joins TRBV28 to TRBJ2-1; 8 positions match TRBD1. Trimming at V came to 6 bases and at J to 6 bases, leaving 13 bases not matched to a gene. Germline lookup yields CDR1 MDHEN and CDR2 SYDVKM. There are 16 residues in the CDR3. The CDR3 is CASSLTGQGFGNEQFF. The CDR3 bases are TGTGCCAGCAGCCTGACCGGACAGGGATTTGGCAATGAGCAGTTCTTC.

The V gene is TRBV10-3, the J gene TRBJ2-3; 8 positions agree with TRBD1. The CDR3 totals 14 residues. Per the germline V gene, CDR1 is ENHRY and CDR2 is SYGVKD. Losses at the gene ends were 3 bases for V and 2 bases for J; bases not matched to a gene: 1. Written as DNA, the CDR3 is TGTGCCATCAGTGATCAGGGGGCCACAGATACGCAGTATTTT. This encodes CAISDQGATDTQYF.

The V gene is TRBV4-1, the J gene TRBJ2-7, with D possibly TRBD2 on 6 matching bases. The CDR3 consists of 14 residues. Germline lookup yields CDR1 MGHRA and CDR2 YSYEKL. The V end was cut by 0 bases, the J end by 5 bases, with 11 bases between. CDR3 in DNA: TGCGCCAGCAGCCAAGACACAAGGAGGGACGAGCAGTACTTC. Residues: CASSQDTRRDEQYF.

The chain combines TRBV27 with TRBJ2-7; D is uncertain. The CDR3 sequence is 13 residues long. V was pared by 5 bases and J by 1 base, with 9 bases between. The germline V gene encodes CDR1 MNHEY and CDR2 SMNVEV (reference sequence). The CDR3 reads CASSLGTSYEQYF. CDR3 DNA: TGTGCCAGCAGTCTAGGAACGTCCTACGAGCAGTACTTC.

The chain is built from TRBV6-5 and TRBJ2-1, with D perhaps TRBD2 (5 bases). This CDR3 region has 13 residues. Per the germline V gene, CDR1 is MNHEY and CDR2 is SVGAGI. The V and J ends lost 6 bases and 3 bases respectively, with 9 bases between them. The chain's CDR3 is CASSRRDYNEQFF. For the CDR3, the DNA is TGTGCCAGCAGCCGTCGGGACTACAATGAGCAGTTCTTC.

This clone was recorded a few times. The J gene is TRBJ2-6, the V gene TRBV11-2, with 8 positions matching TRBD1. Germline V gives CDR1 SGHAT, CDR2 FQNNGV. The junction had 5 bases not matched to a gene; V was cut back by 4 bases and J by 0 bases. The CDR3 loop spans 17 amino acids. The DNA of the CDR3 is TGTGCCAGCAGCTCACGGACAGGGCTCTCTGGGGCCAACGTCCTGACTTTC. As protein: CASSSRTGLSGANVLTF.